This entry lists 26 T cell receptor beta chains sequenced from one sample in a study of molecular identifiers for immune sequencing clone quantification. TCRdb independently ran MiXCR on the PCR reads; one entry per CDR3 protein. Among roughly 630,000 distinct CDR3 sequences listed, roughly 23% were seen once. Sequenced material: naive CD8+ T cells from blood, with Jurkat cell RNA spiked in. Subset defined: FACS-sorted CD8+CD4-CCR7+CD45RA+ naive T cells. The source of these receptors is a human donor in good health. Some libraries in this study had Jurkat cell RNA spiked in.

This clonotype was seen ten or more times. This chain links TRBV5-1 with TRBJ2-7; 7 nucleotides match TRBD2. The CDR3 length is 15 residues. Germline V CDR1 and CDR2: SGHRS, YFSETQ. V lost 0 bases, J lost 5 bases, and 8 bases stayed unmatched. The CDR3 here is CASSLASETSHEQYF. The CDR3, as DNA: TGCGCCAGCAGCTTGGCCTCTGAGACTAGCCACGAGCAGTACTTC.

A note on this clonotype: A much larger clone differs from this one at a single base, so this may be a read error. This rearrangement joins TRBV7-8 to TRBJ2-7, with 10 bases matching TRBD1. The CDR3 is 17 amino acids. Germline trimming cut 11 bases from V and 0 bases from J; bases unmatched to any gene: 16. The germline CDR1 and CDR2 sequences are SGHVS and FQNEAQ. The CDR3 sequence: CARTPSPGQGLSYEQYF. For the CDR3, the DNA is TGTGCCCGCACCCCCAGCCCGGGACAGGGGCTCTCCTACGAGCAGTACTTC.

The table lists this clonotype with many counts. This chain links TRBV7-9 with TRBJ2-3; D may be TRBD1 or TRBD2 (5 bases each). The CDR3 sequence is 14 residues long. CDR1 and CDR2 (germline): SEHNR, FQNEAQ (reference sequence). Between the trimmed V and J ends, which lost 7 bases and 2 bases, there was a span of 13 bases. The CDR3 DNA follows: TGTGCCAGCACCGGGGCTACTTCCACAGATACGCAGTATTTT. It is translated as CASTGATSTDTQYF.

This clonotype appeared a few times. The CDR3 spells CASSLGQEYGYTF. In nucleotides, the CDR3 is TGTGCCAGCAGTTTAGGCCAGGAGTATGGCTACACCTTC. The genes are TRBV27 and TRBJ1-2; D ambiguous. CDR3 size: 13 residues. The V gene lost 2 bases and the J gene lost 5 bases, with 9 bases spanning the gap. Germline lookup yields CDR1 MNHEY and CDR2 SMNVEV (reference sequence).

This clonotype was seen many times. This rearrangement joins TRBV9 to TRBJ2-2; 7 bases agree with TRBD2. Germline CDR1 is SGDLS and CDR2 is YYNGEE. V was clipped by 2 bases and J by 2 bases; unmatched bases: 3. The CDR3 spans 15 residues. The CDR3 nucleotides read TGTGCCAGCAGCGTCGGGACTATTAACACCGGGGAGCTGTTTTTT. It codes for CASSVGTINTGELFF.

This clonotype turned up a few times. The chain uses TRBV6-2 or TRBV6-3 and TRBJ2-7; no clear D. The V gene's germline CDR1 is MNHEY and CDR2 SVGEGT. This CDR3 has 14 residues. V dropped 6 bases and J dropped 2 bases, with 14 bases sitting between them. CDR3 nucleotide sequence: TGTGCCAGCAGATCAGAAGTCCCTCCCTACGAGCAGTACTTC. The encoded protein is CASRSEVPPYEQYF.

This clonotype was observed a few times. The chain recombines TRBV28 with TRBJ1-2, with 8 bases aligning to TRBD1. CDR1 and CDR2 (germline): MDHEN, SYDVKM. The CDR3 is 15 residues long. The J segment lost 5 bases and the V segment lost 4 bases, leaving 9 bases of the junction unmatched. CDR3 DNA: TGTGCCAGCAGTTACAGGGGGTTAGGGTTTTATGGCTACACCTTC. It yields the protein CASSYRGLGFYGYTF.

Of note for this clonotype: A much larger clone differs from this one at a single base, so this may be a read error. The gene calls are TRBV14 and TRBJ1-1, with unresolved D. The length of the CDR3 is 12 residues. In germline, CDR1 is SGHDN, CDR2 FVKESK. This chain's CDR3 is CASSQGSAETFF. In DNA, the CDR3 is TGTGCCAGCAGCCAAGGATCAGCTGAAACTTTCTTT.

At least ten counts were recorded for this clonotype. CDR3 amino acids: CASKVATEETQYF. The CDR3 DNA reads as TGTGCCAGCAAGGTGGCCACCGAAGAGACCCAGTACTTC. V and J are TRBV5-4 and TRBJ2-5; D ambiguous. Germline CDR1 is SGHNT and CDR2 is YYREEE (reference sequence). The length of the CDR3 is 13 residues. Trimming took off 6 bases at V and 3 bases at J, with 12 bases between the two ends.

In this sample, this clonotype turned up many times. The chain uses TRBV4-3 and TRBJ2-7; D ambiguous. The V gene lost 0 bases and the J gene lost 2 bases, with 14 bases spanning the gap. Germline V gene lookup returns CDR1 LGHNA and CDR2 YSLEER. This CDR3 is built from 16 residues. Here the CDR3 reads CASSQEWAGAAYEQYF. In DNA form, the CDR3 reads TGCGCCAGCAGCCAAGAATGGGCAGGCGCGGCCTACGAGCAGTACTTC.

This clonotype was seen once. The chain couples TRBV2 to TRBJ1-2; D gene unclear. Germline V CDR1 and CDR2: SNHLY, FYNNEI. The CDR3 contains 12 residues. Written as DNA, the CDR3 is TGTACCGGCAGTGCGGAGGGCTATGGCTACACCTTC. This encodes CTGSAEGYGYTF.

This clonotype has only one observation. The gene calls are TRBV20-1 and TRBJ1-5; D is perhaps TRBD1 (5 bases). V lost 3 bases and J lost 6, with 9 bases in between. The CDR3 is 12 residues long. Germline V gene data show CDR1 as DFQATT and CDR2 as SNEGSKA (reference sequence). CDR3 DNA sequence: TGCAGTGCTAGTGGTCAGGGTCAGCCCCAGCATTTT. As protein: CSASGQGQPQHF.

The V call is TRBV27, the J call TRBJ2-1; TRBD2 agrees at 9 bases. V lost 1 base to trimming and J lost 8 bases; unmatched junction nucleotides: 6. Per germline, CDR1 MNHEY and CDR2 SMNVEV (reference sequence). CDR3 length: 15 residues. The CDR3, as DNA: TGTGCCAGCAGTTTATTTAGCGGGAGTCAGGATGAGCAGTTCTTC. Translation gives CASSLFSGSQDEQFF.

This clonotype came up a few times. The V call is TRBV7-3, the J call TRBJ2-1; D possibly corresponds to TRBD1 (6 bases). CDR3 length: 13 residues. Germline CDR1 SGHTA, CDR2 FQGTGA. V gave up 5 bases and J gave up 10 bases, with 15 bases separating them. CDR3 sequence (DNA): TGTGCCAGCAGCCGCCGGGCAGGGGTCGAGCAGTTCTTC. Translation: CASSRRAGVEQFF.

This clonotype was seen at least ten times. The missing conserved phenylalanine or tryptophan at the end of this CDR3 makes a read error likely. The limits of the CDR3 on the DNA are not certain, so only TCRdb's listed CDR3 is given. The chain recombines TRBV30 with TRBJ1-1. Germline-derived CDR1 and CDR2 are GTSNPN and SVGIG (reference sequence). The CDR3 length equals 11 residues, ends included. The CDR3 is CAWSVQGLIAV.

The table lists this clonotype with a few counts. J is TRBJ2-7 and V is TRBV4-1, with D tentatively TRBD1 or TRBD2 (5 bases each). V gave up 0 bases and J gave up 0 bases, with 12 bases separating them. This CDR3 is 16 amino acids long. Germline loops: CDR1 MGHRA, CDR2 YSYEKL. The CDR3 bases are TGCGCCAGCAGCCAAGATGTGGGGACGGACTCCTACGAGCAGTACTTC. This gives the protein CASSQDVGTDSYEQYF.

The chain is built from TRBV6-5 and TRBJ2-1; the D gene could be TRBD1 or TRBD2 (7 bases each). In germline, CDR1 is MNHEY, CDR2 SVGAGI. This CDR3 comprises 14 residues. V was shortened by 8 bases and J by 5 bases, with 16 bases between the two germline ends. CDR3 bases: TGTGCCAGCCAACCCGCAGGGGGGGACAATGAGCAGTTCTTC. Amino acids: CASQPAGGDNEQFF.

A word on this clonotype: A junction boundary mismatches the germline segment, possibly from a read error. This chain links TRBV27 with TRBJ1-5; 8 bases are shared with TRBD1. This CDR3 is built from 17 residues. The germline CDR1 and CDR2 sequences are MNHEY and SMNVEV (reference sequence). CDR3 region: CAGRSQTGDSGNQPQHF. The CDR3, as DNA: TGTGCCGGCAGATCGCAGACAGGGGACTCCGGCAATCAGCCCCAGCATTTT.

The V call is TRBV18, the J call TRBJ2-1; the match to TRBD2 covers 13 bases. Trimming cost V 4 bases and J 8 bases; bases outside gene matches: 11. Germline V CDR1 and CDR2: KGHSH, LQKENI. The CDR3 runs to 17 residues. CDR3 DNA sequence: TGTGCCAGCTCACTAGATACTAGCGGGGGGGCCGTCTATGAGCAGTTCTTC. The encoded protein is CASSLDTSGGAVYEQFF.

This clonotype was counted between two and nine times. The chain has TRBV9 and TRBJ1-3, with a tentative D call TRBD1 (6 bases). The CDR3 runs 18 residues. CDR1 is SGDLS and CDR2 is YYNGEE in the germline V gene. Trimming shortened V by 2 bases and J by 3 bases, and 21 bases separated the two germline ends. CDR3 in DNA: TGTGCCAGCAGCGTGAGGGACACCGGGAGACTAGATGGAAACACCATATATTTT. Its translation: CASSVRDTGRLDGNTIYF.

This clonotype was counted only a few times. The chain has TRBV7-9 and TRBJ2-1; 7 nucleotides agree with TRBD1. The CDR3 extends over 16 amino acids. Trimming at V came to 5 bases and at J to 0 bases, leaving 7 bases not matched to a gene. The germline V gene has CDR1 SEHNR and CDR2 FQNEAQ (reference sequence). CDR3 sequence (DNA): TGTGCCAGCAGCCCCCCGACAGGGCACTCCTACAATGAGCAGTTCTTC. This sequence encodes CASSPPTGHSYNEQFF.

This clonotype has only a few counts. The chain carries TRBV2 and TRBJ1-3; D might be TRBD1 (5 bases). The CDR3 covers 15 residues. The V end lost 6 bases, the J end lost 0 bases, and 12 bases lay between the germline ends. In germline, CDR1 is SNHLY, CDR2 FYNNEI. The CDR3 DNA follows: TGTGCCAGCAGGCAGGGAACAGACTCTGGAAACACCATATATTTT. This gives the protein CASRQGTDSGNTIYF.

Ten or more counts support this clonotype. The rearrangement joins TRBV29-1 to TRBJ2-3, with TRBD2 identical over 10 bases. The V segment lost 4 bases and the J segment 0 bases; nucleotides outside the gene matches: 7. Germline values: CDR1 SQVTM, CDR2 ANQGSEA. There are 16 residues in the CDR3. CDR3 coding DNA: TGCAGCGTTGCCGGACTAGCGGTGGCGAGCACAGATACGCAGTATTTT. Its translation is CSVAGLAVASTDTQYF.

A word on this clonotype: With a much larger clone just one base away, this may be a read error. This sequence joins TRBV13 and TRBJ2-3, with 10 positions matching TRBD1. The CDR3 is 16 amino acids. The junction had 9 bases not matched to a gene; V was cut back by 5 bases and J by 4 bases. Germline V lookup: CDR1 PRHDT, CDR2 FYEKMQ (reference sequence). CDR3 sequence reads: CASSEGQGLSADTQYF. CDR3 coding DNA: TGTGCCAGCAGCGAGGGACAGGGGCTAAGCGCAGATACGCAGTATTTT.

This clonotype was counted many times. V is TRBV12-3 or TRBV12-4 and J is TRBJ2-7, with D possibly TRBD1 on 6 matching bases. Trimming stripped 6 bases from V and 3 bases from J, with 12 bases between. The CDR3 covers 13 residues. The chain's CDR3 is CASSSTGFYEQYF. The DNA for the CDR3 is TGTGCCAGCAGCTCCACAGGGTTCTACGAGCAGTACTTC.

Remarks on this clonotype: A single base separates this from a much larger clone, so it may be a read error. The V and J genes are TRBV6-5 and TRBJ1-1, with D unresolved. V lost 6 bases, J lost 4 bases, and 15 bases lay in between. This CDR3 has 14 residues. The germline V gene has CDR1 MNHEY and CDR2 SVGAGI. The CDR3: CASSGFQVITEAFF. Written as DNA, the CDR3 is TGTGCCAGCAGCGGATTTCAGGTGATCACTGAAGCTTTCTTT.